This T cell receptor beta chain was sequenced in a study of cytomegalovirus exposure and HLA in healthy donors. As for this clone: Its antigen is not identified.

The study's findings and limits: Evidence from a later analysis indicated that most CMV-associated TCR beta chains looked HLA-restricted. The productive fraction for most TCR beta V segments was about 87% or about 30% in an earlier analysis.

This CDR3 spans 13 amino acids. V lost 3 bases and J 5 bases, leaving 13 bases between the germline ends. CDR1 and CDR2 from the germline V gene are GTSNPN and SVGIG (reference sequence). Each donor was nominally healthy when sampled (though unrecorded immune exposures were likely). PCR used 60 Vbeta primers and 13 Jbeta primers. Sequencing was performed with immunoSEQ multiplex PCR; in TCRdb, only in-frame clones are kept and a portion is missing. The data hold under 200,000 clones, with about 76% observed a single time. The gene calls are TRBV30 and TRBJ1-1, with D perhaps TRBD1 (5 bases). The sequenced material came from PBMCs. The TCR comes from a male donor in good health and CMV-seropositive. The CDR3 region has the DNA TGTGCCTGGAGCCAAGGGGTTCAGACTGAAGCTTTCTTT. Encoded protein: CAWSQGVQTEAFF. The variable domain in full, with the rest retrieved from reference TRBV30 and TRBJ1-1, is SQTIHQWPATLVQPVGSPLSLECTVEGTSNPNLYWYRQAAGRGLQLLFYSVGIGQISSEVPQNLSASRPQDRQFILSSKKLLLSDSGFYLCAWSQGVQTEAFFGQGTRLTVV.